This entry describes one T cell receptor (beta chain). The sample comes from a study of blood T cell repertoires in COVID-19. Looking at the study overall: Some COVID-19 samples were acute and others convalescent; all came from the United States, Italy and Spain. T cells, B-cell-depleted T cells, or PBMCs supplied cDNA or gDNA.

Deletions cut 1 base from V and 8 bases from J, with 12 bases between. This CDR3 comprises 13 residues. Germline V gene sequence: CDR1 SGHDT, CDR2 YYEEEE. The age range of participants was about 18 to 100 years, with residence in some 25 US areas. Original methodology: Counts of nucleated cells, estimated from reference gene primer amplification, were obtained. Here immunoSEQ multiplex PCR was the method, and the copy in TCRdb shows in-frame clones only, minus some. Clone size and the V and J calls come from that table; the DNA yielded D and trimming. The sample comprises approximately 160,000 clones, 84% of which are singletons, and roughly 7.3% rests with the top ten.

Sample: PBMCs or T cells enriched from blood (not recorded which). The chain recombines TRBV5-6 with TRBJ1-1; D not certain. The receptor was isolated from a woman between 50 and 59 years old who had recovered from COVID-19. CDR3 bases: TGTGCCAGCAGCTTGTCAAGGATCGGGGAAGCTTTCTTT. Translated: CASSLSRIGEAFF.